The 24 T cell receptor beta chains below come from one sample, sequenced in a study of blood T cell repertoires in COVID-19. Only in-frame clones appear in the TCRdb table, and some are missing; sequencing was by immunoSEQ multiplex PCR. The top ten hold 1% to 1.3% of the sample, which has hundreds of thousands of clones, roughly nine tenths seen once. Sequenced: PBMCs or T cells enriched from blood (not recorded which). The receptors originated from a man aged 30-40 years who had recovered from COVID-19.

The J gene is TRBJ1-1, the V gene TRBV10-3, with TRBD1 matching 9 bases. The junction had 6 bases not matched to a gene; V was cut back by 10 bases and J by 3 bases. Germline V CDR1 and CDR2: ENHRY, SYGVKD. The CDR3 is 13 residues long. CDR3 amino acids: CANRQGVDTEAFF. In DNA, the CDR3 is TGTGCCAACCGACAGGGGGTAGACACTGAAGCTTTCTTT.

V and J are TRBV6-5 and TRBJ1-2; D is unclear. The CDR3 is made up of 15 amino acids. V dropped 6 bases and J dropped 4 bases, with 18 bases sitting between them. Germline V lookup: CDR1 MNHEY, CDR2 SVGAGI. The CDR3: CASRSPVWRIYGYTF. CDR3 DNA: TGTGCCAGCAGATCCCCGGTTTGGAGAATCTATGGCTACACCTTC.

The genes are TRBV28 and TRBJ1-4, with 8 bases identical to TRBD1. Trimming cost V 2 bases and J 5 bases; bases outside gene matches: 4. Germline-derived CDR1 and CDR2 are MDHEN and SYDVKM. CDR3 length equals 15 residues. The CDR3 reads CASSLGGQANEKLFF. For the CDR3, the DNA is TGTGCCAGCAGTTTAGGGGGACAGGCAAATGAAAAACTGTTTTTT.

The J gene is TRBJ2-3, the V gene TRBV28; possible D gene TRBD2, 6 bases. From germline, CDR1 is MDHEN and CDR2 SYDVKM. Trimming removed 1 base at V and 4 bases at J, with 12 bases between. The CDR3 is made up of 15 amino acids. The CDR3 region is CASSLLGGKADTQYF. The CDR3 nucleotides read TGTGCCAGCAGTTTATTAGGCGGGAAGGCAGATACGCAGTATTTT.

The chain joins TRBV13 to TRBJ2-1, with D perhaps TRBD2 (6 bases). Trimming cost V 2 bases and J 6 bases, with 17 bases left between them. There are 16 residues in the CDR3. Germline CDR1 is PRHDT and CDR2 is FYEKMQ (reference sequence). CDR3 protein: CASSLSRESLGNEQFF. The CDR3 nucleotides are TGTGCCAGCAGCTTAAGTCGGGAGTCGCTTGGCAATGAGCAGTTCTTC.

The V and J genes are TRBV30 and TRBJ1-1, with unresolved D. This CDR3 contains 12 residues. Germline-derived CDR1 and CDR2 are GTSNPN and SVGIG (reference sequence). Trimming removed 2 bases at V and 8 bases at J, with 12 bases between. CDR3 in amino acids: CAWSLGASEAFF. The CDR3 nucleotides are TGTGCCTGGAGTCTCGGTGCGTCGGAAGCTTTCTTT.

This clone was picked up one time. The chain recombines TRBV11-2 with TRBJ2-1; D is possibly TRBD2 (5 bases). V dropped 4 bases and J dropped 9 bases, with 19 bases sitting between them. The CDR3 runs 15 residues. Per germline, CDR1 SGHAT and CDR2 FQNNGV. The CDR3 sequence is CASSSQLGTNAEQFF. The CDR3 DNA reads TGTGCCAGCAGCTCTCAACTAGGAACAAACGCTGAGCAGTTCTTC.

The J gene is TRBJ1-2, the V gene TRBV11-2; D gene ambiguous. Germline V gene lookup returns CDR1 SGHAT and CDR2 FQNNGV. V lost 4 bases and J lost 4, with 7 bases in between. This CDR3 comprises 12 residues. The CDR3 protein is CASSSESYGYTF. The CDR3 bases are TGTGCCAGCAGCTCAGAGAGCTATGGCTACACCTTC.

As DNA, the CDR3 is TGTGCTAGTGGCATGGCGGGACTAGCGGTACAAGAGACCCAGTACTTC. Its protein product is CASGMAGLAVQETQYF. The chain employs TRBV12-5 and TRBJ2-5, with 11 bases aligning to TRBD2. The CDR3 loop spans 16 amino acids. The V gene's germline CDR1 is LGHNT and CDR2 FRNRAP. The J segment lost 2 bases and the V segment lost 6 bases, leaving 8 bases of the junction unmatched.

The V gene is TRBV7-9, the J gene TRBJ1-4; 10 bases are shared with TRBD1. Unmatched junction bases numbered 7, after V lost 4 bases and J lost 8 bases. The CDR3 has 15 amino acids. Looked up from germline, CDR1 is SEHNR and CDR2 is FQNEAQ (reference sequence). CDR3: CASSYRQGAREKLFF. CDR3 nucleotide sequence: TGTGCCAGCAGCTACCGACAGGGGGCGCGCGAAAAACTGTTTTTT.

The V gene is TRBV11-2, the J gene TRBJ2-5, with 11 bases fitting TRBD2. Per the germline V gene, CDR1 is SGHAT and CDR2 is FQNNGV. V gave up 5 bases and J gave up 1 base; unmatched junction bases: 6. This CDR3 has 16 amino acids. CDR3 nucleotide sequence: TGTGCCAGCAGCCTGACTAGCGGGAAGGGCCAAGAGACCCAGTACTTC. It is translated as CASSLTSGKGQETQYF.

CDR3 in amino acids: CASSSPRGATDTQYF. The CDR3, as DNA: TGTGCCAGCAGTTCTCCCCGGGGGGCCACAGATACGCAGTATTTT. J is TRBJ2-3 and V is TRBV28, with a weak D call TRBD2 (7 bases). The CDR3 consists of 15 residues. V lost 4 bases and J 2 bases, leaving 13 bases between the germline ends. Looked up from germline, CDR1 is MDHEN and CDR2 is SYDVKM. Filled out from reference TRBV28 and TRBJ2-3, the complete variable domain reads DVKVTQSSRYLVKRTGEKVFLECVQDMDHENMFWYRQDPGLGLRLIYFSYDVKMKEKGDIPEGYSVSREKKERFSLILESASTNQTSMYLCASSSPRGATDTQYFGPGTRLTVL.

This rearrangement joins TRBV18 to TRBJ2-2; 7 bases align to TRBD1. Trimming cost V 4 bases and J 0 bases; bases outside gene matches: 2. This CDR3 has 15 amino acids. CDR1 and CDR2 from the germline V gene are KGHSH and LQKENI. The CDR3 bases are TGTGCCAGCTCACGACAGGGCTCGAACACCGGGGAGCTGTTTTTT. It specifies CASSRQGSNTGELFF. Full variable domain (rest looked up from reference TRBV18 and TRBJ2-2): NAGVMQNPRHLVRRRGQEARLRCSPMKGHSHVYWYRQLPEEGLKFMVYLQKENIIDESGMPKERFSAEFPKEGPSILRIQQVVRGDSAAYFCASSRQGSNTGELFFGEGSRLTVL.

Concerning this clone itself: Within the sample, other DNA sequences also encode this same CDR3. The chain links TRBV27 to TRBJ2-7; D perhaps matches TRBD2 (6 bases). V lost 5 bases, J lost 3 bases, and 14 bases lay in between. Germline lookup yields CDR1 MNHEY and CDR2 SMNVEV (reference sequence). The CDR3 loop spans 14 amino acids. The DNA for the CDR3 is TGTGCCAGCAGTCTCCGGGACTCCGGCTACGAGCAGTACTTC. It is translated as CASSLRDSGYEQYF.

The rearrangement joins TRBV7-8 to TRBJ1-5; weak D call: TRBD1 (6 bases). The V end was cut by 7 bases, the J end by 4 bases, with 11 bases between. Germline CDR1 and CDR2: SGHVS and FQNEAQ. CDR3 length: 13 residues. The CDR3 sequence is CASNTGLNQPQHF. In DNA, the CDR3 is TGTGCCAGCAATACAGGGTTGAATCAGCCCCAGCATTTT.

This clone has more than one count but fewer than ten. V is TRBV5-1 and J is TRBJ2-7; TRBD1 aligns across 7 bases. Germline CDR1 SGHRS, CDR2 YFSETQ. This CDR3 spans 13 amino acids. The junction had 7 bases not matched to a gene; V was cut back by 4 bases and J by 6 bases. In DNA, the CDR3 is TGCGCCAGCAGCCAGACAGGGATAGTCGAGCAGTACTTC. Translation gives CASSQTGIVEQYF.

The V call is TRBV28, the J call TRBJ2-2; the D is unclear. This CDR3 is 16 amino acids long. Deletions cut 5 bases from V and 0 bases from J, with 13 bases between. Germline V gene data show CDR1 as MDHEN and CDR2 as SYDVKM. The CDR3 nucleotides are TGTGCCAGCAGTCCCCGGCCGGGTTCGAACACCGGGGAGCTGTTTTTT. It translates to CASSPRPGSNTGELFF.

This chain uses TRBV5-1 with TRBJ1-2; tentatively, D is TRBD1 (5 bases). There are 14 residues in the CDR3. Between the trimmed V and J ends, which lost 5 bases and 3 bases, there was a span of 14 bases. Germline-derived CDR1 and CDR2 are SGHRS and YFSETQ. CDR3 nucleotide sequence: TGCGCCAGCAGTAAGGGCAGGGAAGACTATGGCTACACCTTC. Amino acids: CASSKGREDYGYTF.

The CDR3 DNA sequence: TGCGCCAGCAGCTTGGAGGACACTTATGGCTACACCTTC. Protein sequence: CASSLEDTYGYTF. This chain connects TRBV5-1 to TRBJ1-2; D possibly corresponds to TRBD1 (5 bases). Germline CDR1 reads SGHRS; CDR2 reads YFSETQ. The CDR3 length is 13 residues. The V gene lost 0 bases and the J gene lost 5 bases, with 8 bases spanning the gap.

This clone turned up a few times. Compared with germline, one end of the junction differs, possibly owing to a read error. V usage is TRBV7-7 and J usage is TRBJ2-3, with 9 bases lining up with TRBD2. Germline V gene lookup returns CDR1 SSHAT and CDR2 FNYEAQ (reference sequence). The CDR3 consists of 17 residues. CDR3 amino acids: CASSLGVAGATTDTQYF. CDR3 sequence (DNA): TGTGCTAGCAGCCTAGGGGTAGCGGGAGCTACCACAGATACGCAGTATTTT.

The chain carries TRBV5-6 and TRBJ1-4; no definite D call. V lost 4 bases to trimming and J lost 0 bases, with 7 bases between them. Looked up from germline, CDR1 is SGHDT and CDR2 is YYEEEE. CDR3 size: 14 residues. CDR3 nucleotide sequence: TGTGCCAGCAGCAACAGTGCAACTAATGAAAAACTGTTTTTT. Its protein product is CASSNSATNEKLFF.

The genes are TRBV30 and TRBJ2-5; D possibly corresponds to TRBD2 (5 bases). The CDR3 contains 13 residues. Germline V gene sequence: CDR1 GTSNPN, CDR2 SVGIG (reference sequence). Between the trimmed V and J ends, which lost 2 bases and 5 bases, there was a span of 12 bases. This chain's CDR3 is CAWSPGSHETQYF. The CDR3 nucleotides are TGTGCCTGGAGTCCGGGAAGTCATGAGACCCAGTACTTC.

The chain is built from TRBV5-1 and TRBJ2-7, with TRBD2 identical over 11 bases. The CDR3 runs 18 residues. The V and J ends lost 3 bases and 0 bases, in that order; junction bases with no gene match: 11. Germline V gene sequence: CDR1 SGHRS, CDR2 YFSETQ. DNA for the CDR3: TGCGCCAGCAGCTATCTTTCTAGCGGGAGGCTTTTCTCCTACGAGCAGTACTTC. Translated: CASSYLSSGRLFSYEQYF. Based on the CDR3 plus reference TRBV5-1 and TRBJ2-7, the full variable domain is KAGVTQTPRYLIKTRGQQVTLSCSPISGHRSVSWYQQTPGQGLQFLFEYFSETQRNKGNFPGRFSGRQFSNSRSEMNVSTLELGDSALYLCASSYLSSGRLFSYEQYFGPGTRLTVT.

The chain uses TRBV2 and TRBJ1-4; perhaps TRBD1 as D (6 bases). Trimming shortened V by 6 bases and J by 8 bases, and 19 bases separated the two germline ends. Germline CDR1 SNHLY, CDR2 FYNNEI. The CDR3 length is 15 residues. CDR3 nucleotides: TGTGCCAGCAGAGTCGGGACACATAAGGCGGAAAAACTGTTTTTT. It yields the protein CASRVGTHKAEKLFF.